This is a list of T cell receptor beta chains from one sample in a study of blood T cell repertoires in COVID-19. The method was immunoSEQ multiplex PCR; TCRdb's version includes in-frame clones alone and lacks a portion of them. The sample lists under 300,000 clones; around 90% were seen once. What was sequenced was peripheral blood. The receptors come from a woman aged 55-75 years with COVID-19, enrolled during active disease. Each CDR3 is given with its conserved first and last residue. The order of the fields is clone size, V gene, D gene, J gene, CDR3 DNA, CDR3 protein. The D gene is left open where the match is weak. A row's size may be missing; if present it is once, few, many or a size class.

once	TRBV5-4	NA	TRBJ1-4	TGTGCCAGCAGCTTGTGGGCCGCAACTAATGAAAAACTGTTTTTT	CASSLWAATNEKLFF
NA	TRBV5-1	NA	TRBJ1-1	TGCGCCTCCCGACAGGCCCCGAACACTGAAGCTTTCTTT	CASRQAPNTEAFF
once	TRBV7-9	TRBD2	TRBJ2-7	TGTGCCAGCAGCTATAGCGGGGCCGGGGAGCAGTACTTC	CASSYSGAGEQYF
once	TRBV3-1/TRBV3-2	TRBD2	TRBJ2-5	TGTGCCAGCAGCCAAGACGGGACTAGCCAAGAGACCCAGTACTTC	CASSQDGTSQETQYF
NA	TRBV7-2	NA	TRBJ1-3	TGTGCCAGCAGCCACGCAGGGCAGCGCAACACCATATATTTT	CASSHAGQRNTIYF
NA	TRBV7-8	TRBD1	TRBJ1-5	TGTGCCAGCAGCCGAGGGGGGACAGCCTATCAGCCCCAGCATTTT	CASSRGGTAYQPQHF
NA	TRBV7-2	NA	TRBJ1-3	TGTGCCAGCATGCCCTTCGGGATCTCTGGAAACACCATATATTTT	CASMPFGISGNTIYF
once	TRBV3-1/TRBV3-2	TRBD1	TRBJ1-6	TGTGCCAGCAGCCAAGATGGGACAGGGCGGTCACCCCTCCACTTT	CASSQDGTGRSPLHF
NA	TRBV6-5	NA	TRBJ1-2	TGTGCCAGCATCGGGGGGACATTTGATTATGGCTACACCTTC	CASIGGTFDYGYTF
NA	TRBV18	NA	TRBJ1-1	TGTGCCAGCTCACCAGACTTGAACACTGAAGCTTTCTTT	CASSPDLNTEAFF
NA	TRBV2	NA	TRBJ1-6	TGTGCCAGCAAGCGGGAATCAGTAGGCTATAATTCACCCCTCCACTTT	CASKRESVGYNSPLHF
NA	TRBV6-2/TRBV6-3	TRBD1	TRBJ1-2	TGTGCCAGCAGCCCCACCGGACAGGGCGGCTATGGCTACACCTTC	CASSPTGQGGYGYTF